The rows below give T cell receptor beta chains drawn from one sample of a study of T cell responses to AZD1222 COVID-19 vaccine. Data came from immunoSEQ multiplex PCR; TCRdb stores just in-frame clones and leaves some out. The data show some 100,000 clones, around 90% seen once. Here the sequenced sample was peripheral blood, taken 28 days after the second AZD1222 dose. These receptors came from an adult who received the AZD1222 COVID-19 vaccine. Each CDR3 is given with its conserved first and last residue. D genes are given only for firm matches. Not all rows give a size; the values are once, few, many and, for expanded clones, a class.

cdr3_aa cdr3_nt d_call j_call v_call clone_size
CSAPTTTPETQYF TGCAGCGCCCCGACGACAACCCCGGAGACCCAGTACTTC . TRBJ2-5 TRBV29-1 .
CASSLAPSANYGYTF TGTGCCAGCAGCTTAGCGCCGTCAGCTAACTATGGCTACACCTTC . TRBJ1-2 TRBV7-6 .
CASSISIGELFF TGTGCCAGTAGTATAAGCATCGGGGAGCTGTTTTTT . TRBJ2-2 TRBV19 .
CASSGWGTESDTQYF TGTGCCAGCAGCGGATGGGGCACGGAATCAGATACGCAGTATTTT . TRBJ2-3 TRBV9 .
CASSLNAYNEQFF TGTGCCAGCAGCTTAAACGCCTACAATGAGCAGTTCTTC . TRBJ2-1 TRBV7-3 .
CAWSVRGPYNSPLHF TGTGCCTGGAGTGTCCGGGGCCCATATAATTCACCCCTCCACTTT . TRBJ1-6 TRBV30 .
CASSFRMGRLDRIYEQYF TGTGCCAGCAGTTTCAGGATGGGGCGCTTGGATAGGATCTACGAGCAGTACTTC . TRBJ2-7 TRBV27 once
CASGLGETQYF TGTGCTAGTGGTTTGGGGGAGACCCAGTACTTC . TRBJ2-5 TRBV12-5 .
CASSQVADNYGYTF TGTGCCAGCAGCCAAGTCGCCGATAACTATGGCTACACCTTC . TRBJ1-2 TRBV3-1/TRBV3-2 .
CASSIDLSISYNEQFF TGTGCCAGTAGTATAGATCTGTCCATCTCCTACAATGAGCAGTTCTTC . TRBJ2-1 TRBV19 .
CASSYSGGSSYNEQFF TGTGCCAGCAGTTACTCGGGCGGAAGCTCCTACAATGAGCAGTTCTTC . TRBJ2-1 TRBV6-2/TRBV6-3 .
CASSGGRDRDYNEQFF TGTGCCAGTAGTGGGGGCCGGGACAGGGACTACAATGAGCAGTTCTTC TRBD1 TRBJ2-1 TRBV19 .
CASSLGGGTEAFF TGCGCCAGCAGCTTAGGGGGAGGCACTGAAGCTTTCTTT . TRBJ1-1 TRBV5-1 .
CAWSGGQGNTIYF TGTGCCTGGAGTGGCGGACAGGGGAACACCATATATTTT TRBD1 TRBJ1-3 TRBV30 .
CASSGTGSSEQYF TGTGCCAGTAGTGGGACAGGGAGTTCCGAGCAGTACTTC TRBD1 TRBJ2-7 TRBV19 .
CAISGPSAGGSSYEQYF TGTGCCATCAGTGGCCCCTCGGCGGGGGGGAGCTCCTACGAGCAGTACTTC TRBD2 TRBJ2-7 TRBV10-3 .
CASSQGAGETQYF TGTGCCAGCAGCCAGGGGGCGGGGGAGACCCAGTACTTC TRBD1 TRBJ2-5 TRBV7-3 .
CASSPGTGPPYTDTQYF TGTGCCAGCAGTCCCGGGACAGGGCCCCCCTACACAGATACGCAGTATTTT TRBD1 TRBJ2-3 TRBV6-6 .
CASRTAYEQYF TGTGCCAGTAGGACAGCTTACGAGCAGTACTTC . TRBJ2-7 TRBV28 once
CASSDRQGAAYEQYF TGTGCCAGCAGTGACAGACAGGGGGCGGCCTACGAGCAGTACTTC TRBD1 TRBJ2-7 TRBV6-2/TRBV6-3 .
CASSSPDRYSPLHF TGTGCCAGCAGCTCCCCAGACCGTTATTCACCCCTCCACTTT . TRBJ1-6 TRBV11-3 .
CASGLTDARRQPQHF TGTGCCAGTGGCCTGACAGATGCCAGGCGGCAGCCCCAGCATTTT . TRBJ1-5 TRBV19 .
CASSIDHGTASSYEQYF TGTGCCAGTAGTATAGATCACGGGACAGCAAGCTCCTACGAGCAGTACTTC TRBD1 TRBJ2-7 TRBV19 .
CASSSLGAPYNEQFF TGTGCCAGCAGCTCCCTGGGGGCGCCCTACAATGAGCAGTTCTTC . TRBJ2-1 TRBV11-3 .
CSAIEMGTANTEAFF TGCAGTGCTATTGAGATGGGGACGGCGAACACTGAAGCTTTCTTT . TRBJ1-1 TRBV20-1 .
CAWSRTGTSYEQYF TGTGCCTGGAGCAGGACAGGGACCTCCTACGAGCAGTACTTC TRBD1 TRBJ2-7 TRBV30 .
CASSPGGDSPFFMYGYTF TGTGCCAGCAGCCCCGGAGGGGACAGTCCCTTTTTCATGTATGGCTACACCTTC TRBD1 TRBJ1-2 TRBV7-2 once
CASSQFGTAYEQYF TGTGCCAGCAGCCAGTTTGGGACAGCCTACGAGCAGTACTTC TRBD1 TRBJ2-7 TRBV3-1/TRBV3-2 once
CSVEGGRGPSRYEQYF TGCAGCGTTGAAGGAGGACGGGGCCCCTCCCGCTACGAGCAGTACTTC . TRBJ2-7 TRBV29-1 .
CASSPLTHKGYGYTF TGTGCCAGCAGCCCCCTCACCCACAAGGGCTATGGCTACACCTTC . TRBJ1-2 TRBV5-4 .
CASSLSGIDSPLHF TGTGCCAGCAGCTTATCAGGGATCGATTCACCCCTCCACTTT . TRBJ1-6 TRBV7-8 .
CASSLVGGSYNEQFF TGTGCCAGCAGCTTAGTCGGGGGATCGTACAATGAGCAGTTCTTC . TRBJ2-1 TRBV7-2 .
CASSYANTGELFF TGTGCCAGCAGTTATGCGAACACCGGGGAGCTGTTTTTT . TRBJ2-2 TRBV6-5 .
CASSEERLGTEAFF TGTGCCAGCAGTGAAGAGAGGCTTGGTACTGAAGCTTTCTTT . TRBJ1-1 TRBV2 .
CASSFRTGRAEQYF TGTGCCAGCAGTTTTAGGACAGGGAGGGCCGAGCAGTACTTC . TRBJ2-7 TRBV28 .
CASSFLAGNNEQFF TGTGCCAGCAGCTTCCTAGCGGGGAACAATGAGCAGTTCTTC TRBD2 TRBJ2-1 TRBV13 .
CASSQDPHSGRDEQFF TGTGCCAGCAGCCAAGATCCCCACTCCGGACGGGATGAGCAGTTCTTC . TRBJ2-1 TRBV3-1/TRBV3-2 .
CASSLDQGGNSPLHF TGTGCCAGCAGCTTGGATCAGGGAGGCAATTCACCCCTCCACTTT . TRBJ1-6 TRBV5-6 .
CASSLSGSYNSPLHF TGTGCCAGCAGCTTATCAGGGTCCTATAATTCACCCCTCCACTTT . TRBJ1-6 TRBV7-2 .
CASSLWAGSNTGELFF TGTGCCAGCAGCTTGTGGGCAGGCTCGAACACCGGGGAGCTGTTTTTT . TRBJ2-2 TRBV5-5 .
CASSMIGLAVYNEQFF TGTGCCAGTAGTATGATTGGCCTAGCGGTTTACAATGAGCAGTTCTTC TRBD2 TRBJ2-1 TRBV19 .
CASSFRTSGGASSYEQYF TGTGCCAGCAGCTTTCGGACTAGCGGGGGGGCAAGCTCCTACGAGCAGTACTTC TRBD2 TRBJ2-7 TRBV7-9 .
CASSPRGKDTGELFF TGCGCCAGCAGCCCGCGGGGGAAAGACACCGGGGAGCTGTTTTTT TRBD2 TRBJ2-2 TRBV4-1 .
CASSQDRAGGAFF TGCGCCAGCAGCCAAGATAGGGCAGGGGGAGCTTTCTTT TRBD1 TRBJ1-1 TRBV4-1 .
CASSYSEGEWLQTLHF TGTGCCAGCAGTTACTCGGAGGGGGAATGGCTCCAAACCCTCCACTTT . TRBJ1-6 TRBV6-5 few
CAWSGPSEQYF TGTGCCTGGAGTGGTCCTAGCGAGCAGTACTTC . TRBJ2-7 TRBV30 .
CASSQGNTIYF TGTGCCAGCAGCCAGGGAAACACCATATATTTT . TRBJ1-3 TRBV14 .
CASSGHPDREFNGYTF TGTGCCAGCAGTGGACACCCGGACAGGGAATTCAATGGCTACACCTTC TRBD1 TRBJ1-2 TRBV6-6 .
CASSRWGLGDEQYF TGTGCCAGCAGCCGGTGGGGGCTGGGAGATGAGCAGTACTTC . TRBJ2-7 TRBV14 .
CASSSYRDSQPQHF TGTGCCAGCAGCTCCTACAGGGATTCTCAGCCCCAGCATTTT . TRBJ1-5 TRBV5-8 .
CASRSGLANNEKLFF TGTGCCAGCCGCTCAGGGCTCGCAAATAATGAAAAACTGTTTTTT . TRBJ1-4 TRBV2 .